These T cell receptor beta chains were read from a single sample in a study of graft-versus-host responses after intestinal transplantation. Sequenced by immunoSEQ multiplex PCR; TCRdb stores in-frame clones only, minus some. The profile shows around 55,000 clones, 70% to 90% of them singletons. Their specific antigens are unknown. The specimen was unstimulated CD4+ T cells sorted from spleen or lymph node cells, collected before transplant. The receptors originated from a human donor who was the organ donor for an intestinal transplant. Both conserved end residues are part of each CDR3. Fields, in order: CDR3 protein, CDR3 DNA, clone size, J gene, V gene, D gene. A D gene is named only where the DNA matches it firmly. Size is stated for part of the rows, as once, few or many counts, or as a class when the clone is expanded.

CDR3aa: CASSPGQVFNEKLFF
CDR3nt: TGTGCCAGCAGTCCTGGACAGGTCTTTAATGAAAAACTGTTTTTT
abundance: few
j_gene: TRBJ1-4
v_gene: TRBV25-1
d_gene: TRBD1

CDR3aa: CASGLGTDSGNTIYF
CDR3nt: TGTGCTAGTGGTTTGGGGACAGACTCTGGAAACACCATATATTTT
abundance: -
j_gene: TRBJ1-3
v_gene: TRBV12-5
d_gene: -

CDR3aa: CASSVLAGGTDTQYF
CDR3nt: TGTGCCAGCAGTGTCCTAGCGGGAGGCACAGATACGCAGTATTTT
abundance: once
j_gene: TRBJ2-3
v_gene: TRBV6-4
d_gene: TRBD2

CDR3aa: CASHSSGRVADTQYF
CDR3nt: TGTGCCAGCCATTCTAGCGGGAGGGTGGCAGATACGCAGTATTTT
abundance: -
j_gene: TRBJ2-3
v_gene: TRBV6-6
d_gene: TRBD2

CDR3aa: CASSDRLAGHTGELFF
CDR3nt: TGTGCCAGCAGCGACCGACTAGCGGGACACACCGGGGAGCTGTTTTTT
abundance: once
j_gene: TRBJ2-2
v_gene: TRBV7-9
d_gene: TRBD2

CDR3aa: CSVGTGTGNTIYF
CDR3nt: TGCAGCGTTGGGACAGGGACTGGAAACACCATATATTTT
abundance: -
j_gene: TRBJ1-3
v_gene: TRBV29-1
d_gene: TRBD1

CDR3aa: CASSFGGPSSYNEQFF
CDR3nt: TGTGCCAGCAGCTTTGGGGGCCCGAGCTCCTACAATGAGCAGTTCTTC
abundance: -
j_gene: TRBJ2-1
v_gene: TRBV11-2
d_gene: -

CDR3aa: CASSESPASGYTDTQYF
CDR3nt: TGTGCCAGCAGTGAGTCCCCGGCTAGCGGATACACAGATACGCAGTATTTT
abundance: -
j_gene: TRBJ2-3
v_gene: TRBV25-1
d_gene: TRBD2

CDR3aa: CASSQDPSGSTADTQYF
CDR3nt: TGCGCCAGCAGCCAAGATCCTAGCGGGAGTACAGCAGATACGCAGTATTTT
abundance: -
j_gene: TRBJ2-3
v_gene: TRBV4-3
d_gene: TRBD2

CDR3aa: CASLLVASGANVLTF
CDR3nt: TGTGCCAGCCTCCTTGTGGCCTCTGGGGCCAACGTCCTGACTTTC
abundance: once
j_gene: TRBJ2-6
v_gene: TRBV6-6
d_gene: -

CDR3aa: CAWSGIPGQGWGTIYF
CDR3nt: TGTGCCTGGAGTGGGATTCCGGGACAGGGGTGGGGGACCATATATTTT
abundance: -
j_gene: TRBJ1-3
v_gene: TRBV30
d_gene: TRBD1

CDR3aa: CASSLGDRAKTYEQYF
CDR3nt: TGCGCCAGCAGCTTGGGGGACAGGGCGAAGACCTACGAGCAGTACTTC
abundance: -
j_gene: TRBJ2-7
v_gene: TRBV5-1
d_gene: TRBD1

CDR3aa: CASRKYNLWEKLFF
CDR3nt: TGTGCCAGCAGGAAGTACAATCTCTGGGAAAAACTGTTTTTT
abundance: -
j_gene: TRBJ1-4
v_gene: TRBV28
d_gene: -

CDR3aa: CASSLTNQPQHF
CDR3nt: TGTGCCAGCAGTTTGACAAATCAGCCCCAGCATTTT
abundance: once
j_gene: TRBJ1-5
v_gene: TRBV28
d_gene: -

CDR3aa: CASSSPNRREGRELFF
CDR3nt: TGTGCCAGCAGTTCCCCAAATCGGCGGGAGGGCCGGGAGCTGTTTTTT
abundance: once
j_gene: TRBJ2-2
v_gene: TRBV28
d_gene: TRBD2

CDR3aa: CASSLRSGNTIYF
CDR3nt: TGTGCCAGCAGTTTGCGCTCTGGAAACACCATATATTTT
abundance: -
j_gene: TRBJ1-3
v_gene: TRBV27
d_gene: -

CDR3aa: CSVRDRNYEQYF
CDR3nt: TGCAGCGTTCGCGACAGGAACTACGAGCAGTACTTC
abundance: -
j_gene: TRBJ2-7
v_gene: TRBV29-1
d_gene: -

CDR3aa: CASSLGRSGSNNNEQFF
CDR3nt: TGTGCCAGCAGCTTAGGGCGTAGCGGGAGTAACAACAATGAGCAGTTCTTC
abundance: -
j_gene: TRBJ2-1
v_gene: TRBV11-3
d_gene: TRBD2

CDR3aa: CASSISHVTQETQYF
CDR3nt: TGTGCCAGTAGTATATCACATGTGACACAAGAGACCCAGTACTTC
abundance: -
j_gene: TRBJ2-5
v_gene: TRBV19
d_gene: -

CDR3aa: CASSSSGMEEQYF
CDR3nt: TGTGCCAGCAGTTCTAGCGGGATGGAGGAGCAGTACTTC
abundance: -
j_gene: TRBJ2-7
v_gene: TRBV28
d_gene: TRBD2

CDR3aa: CASSDRGARVYGYTF
CDR3nt: TGTGCCAGCAGTGATCGGGGGGCGCGGGTCTATGGCTACACCTTC
abundance: -
j_gene: TRBJ1-2
v_gene: TRBV2
d_gene: -

CDR3aa: CASSPPGLGYGYTF
CDR3nt: TGTGCCAGCTCCCCTCCGGGACTAGGCTATGGCTACACCTTC
abundance: -
j_gene: TRBJ1-2
v_gene: TRBV18
d_gene: -

CDR3aa: CASSVTPEGAGAFF
CDR3nt: TGTGCCAGCAGCGTAACACCAGAGGGGGCGGGTGCTTTCTTT
abundance: -
j_gene: TRBJ1-1
v_gene: TRBV9
d_gene: TRBD1

CDR3aa: CASSGSGNYGYTF
CDR3nt: TGTGCCAGCAGTGGTTCGGGGAACTATGGCTACACCTTC
abundance: -
j_gene: TRBJ1-2
v_gene: TRBV6-1
d_gene: -

CDR3aa: CASSQTYLGGNEQFF
CDR3nt: TGCGCCAGCAGCCAAACATATTTGGGGGGCAATGAGCAGTTCTTC
abundance: -
j_gene: TRBJ2-1
v_gene: TRBV4-1
d_gene: -

CDR3aa: CASSNQGLNEKLFF
CDR3nt: TGTGCCAGTAGCAATCAGGGGCTTAATGAAAAACTGTTTTTT
abundance: once
j_gene: TRBJ1-4
v_gene: TRBV19
d_gene: -

CDR3aa: CASSFGILQGKGEDTEAFF
CDR3nt: TGTGCCAGCAGCTTTGGGATCCTGCAGGGGAAGGGAGAGGACACTGAAGCTTTCTTT
abundance: -
j_gene: TRBJ1-1
v_gene: TRBV7-9
d_gene: -

CDR3aa: CASTTGGGGYTF
CDR3nt: TGTGCCAGCACCACTGGGGGGGGTGGCTACACCTTC
abundance: -
j_gene: TRBJ1-2
v_gene: TRBV6-5
d_gene: -

CDR3aa: CASSPGNPNEKLFF
CDR3nt: TGTGCCAGCAGCCCAGGGAACCCAAATGAAAAACTGTTTTTT
abundance: -
j_gene: TRBJ1-4
v_gene: TRBV11-1
d_gene: -

CDR3aa: CASSPGGYEETQYF
CDR3nt: TGCGCCAGCAGCCCAGGGGGCTATGAAGAGACCCAGTACTTC
abundance: -
j_gene: TRBJ2-5
v_gene: TRBV5-1
d_gene: TRBD1

CDR3aa: CASSSSSLQDGYTF
CDR3nt: TGTGCCAGCAGTTCCTCATCCCTACAGGATGGCTACACCTTC
abundance: -
j_gene: TRBJ1-2
v_gene: TRBV6-5
d_gene: -

CDR3aa: CASSLALAGVGELFF
CDR3nt: TGTGCCAGCAGCTTAGCTCTAGCGGGAGTCGGGGAGCTGTTTTTT
abundance: -
j_gene: TRBJ2-2
v_gene: TRBV7-2
d_gene: TRBD2

CDR3aa: CASNRAGGPHNEQFF
CDR3nt: TGTGCCAGCAATCGGGCAGGGGGCCCCCACAATGAGCAGTTCTTC
abundance: -
j_gene: TRBJ2-1
v_gene: TRBV5-4
d_gene: TRBD1

CDR3aa: CASMAGLFADTQYF
CDR3nt: TGTGCCAGCATGGCGGGTCTGTTTGCAGATACGCAGTATTTT
abundance: -
j_gene: TRBJ2-3
v_gene: TRBV2
d_gene: -

CDR3aa: CSVVQGQETQYF
CDR3nt: TGCAGCGTTGTCCAGGGGCAAGAGACCCAGTACTTC
abundance: -
j_gene: TRBJ2-5
v_gene: TRBV29-1
d_gene: -

CDR3aa: CASTSMGGIYGYTF
CDR3nt: TGTGCCAGCACCTCTATGGGGGGGATCTATGGCTACACCTTC
abundance: -
j_gene: TRBJ1-2
v_gene: TRBV28
d_gene: -

CDR3aa: CASSEAPGNQPQHF
CDR3nt: TGTGCCAGCAGTGAAGCCCCCGGCAATCAGCCCCAGCATTTT
abundance: -
j_gene: TRBJ1-5
v_gene: TRBV2
d_gene: -

CDR3aa: CASSLAGSGTDTQYF
CDR3nt: TGCGCCAGCAGCTTGGCAGGTAGCGGCACAGATACGCAGTATTTT
abundance: -
j_gene: TRBJ2-3
v_gene: TRBV5-1
d_gene: -

CDR3aa: CASSLEAGGLNEQFF
CDR3nt: TGTGCCAGCAGCTTAGAAGCGGGAGGCTTGAATGAGCAGTTCTTC
abundance: -
j_gene: TRBJ2-1
v_gene: TRBV11-3
d_gene: TRBD2

CDR3aa: CAWSVPREQFF
CDR3nt: TGTGCCTGGAGTGTACCCAGGGAGCAGTTCTTC
abundance: once
j_gene: TRBJ2-1
v_gene: TRBV30
d_gene: -

CDR3aa: CASSQGTGGNYEQYF
CDR3nt: TGTGCCAGCAGCCAAGGGACAGGGGGTAACTACGAGCAGTACTTC
abundance: -
j_gene: TRBJ2-7
v_gene: TRBV21-1
d_gene: -